This T cell receptor (beta chain) emerged from a study of blood T cell repertoires in COVID-19 (dated by TCRdb to the early 2020s). In the study overall: Samples covering the acute and convalescent phases of COVID-19 were provided by collaborators in the United States, Italy and Spain. The material from the prospective study consisted of cDNA or gDNA derived from T cells, B-cell-depleted T cells, or PBMCs. Deeply sampled blood TCRbeta repertoires from subjects exposed to, actively infected with, or recovered from COVID-19 were included in the dataset. A freely available public database, intended as a resource for researchers studying the immune response to SARS-CoV-2, is where the repertoires were released. The samples were drawn from the first 160 participants of the ongoing ImmuneRACE study and from more than 1,000 subjects provided by 6 global collaborators. The sample metadata nearly always contained a de-identified subject ID, COVID-19 status, age in years and sex. Where available, HLA class I and class II types were obtained from metadata supplied by the sample provider rather than from assay-based typing.

The germline V gene yields SGDLS for CDR1 and YYNGEE for CDR2. The CDR3 starts with the cysteine, ends with the phenylalanine, and has 16 residues. The sequence is cut down to CDR3 DNA, 48 bases in frame from base 1. Trimming removed 2 bases from V and 10 bases from J; the gene matches leave 14 bases unexplained. TCRbeta CDR3 regions were amplified from genomic DNA using the immunoSEQ Assay, a bias-controlled multiplex PCR. From the authors' description of their analysis: Within the assay, amplification of reference gene primers was used to estimate how many nucleated cells each sample contained. To quantify the absolute abundance of each unique TCRbeta CDR3 rearrangement, sequence reads were collapsed and filtered. For each sample, productive Simpson clonality was calculated as the square root of Simpson's diversity index across productive rearrangements. TCRdb obtained this table from immuneACCESS and retained in-frame rearrangements with V and J assigned. These tables miss some clones; where compared with another copy, unresolved V genes account for less than half of the shortfall, and the remainder is unexplained. The DNA was the basis for D and trimming; V, J and clone size are from that table. This sample has around 340,000 clones in its table, and approximately 83% of those were observed once. Approximately 4.6% of the sample comes from the top ten.

Participants in the prospective study were aged about 18 to 95 years, lived in 24 United States geographic areas, and enrolled through a virtual design. Cohort assignment in the prospective study relied on participant-reported clinical history from a screening survey and a study questionnaire. In the prospective study, mobile phlebotomists collected whole blood, serum and a nasopharyngeal or oropharyngeal swab from each participant. Over a roughly two-month period, participants in the prospective study had the option of providing additional blood draws and questionnaires. Prospective study blood samples were shipped either frozen or at room temperature before DNA extraction. Concerning this clone: No cognate antigen has been identified for it. No per-base quality is available; no much larger clone lies one base away.

On the study overall, not on this receptor specifically: The quantity of clinical and demographic metadata differed by source and by participant and was supplied without curation.

Sequenced input: PBMCs or T cells enriched from blood (not recorded which). The sequence came from a woman aged 40 to 50 with acute COVID-19. The receptor chain draws on TRBV9 and TRBJ2-1, with 8 bases in between that match TRBD2. The DNA reads TGTGCCAGCAGCGTGGCTAGCGGGCCAGGGCTCGGGGAGCAGTTCTTC. Its protein is CASSVASGPGLGEQFF.